This T cell receptor beta chain was documented in a study of T cells after yellow fever vaccination. Points from the study as a whole: Subsequent booster samples again held most clones from primary vaccination (96% CD4, roughly 88% CD8).

CDR1 and CDR2 from the germline V gene are SEHNR and FQNEAQ (reference sequence). The CDR3 covers 16 residues. Trimming pared 8 bases from V and 5 bases from J, leaving 24 bases between. This clonotype has more than one count but fewer than ten. No antigen is known for it. Conversion of TCR transcripts into cDNA relied on 5'RACE template switching, which added a universal primer site and UMIs. TCRdb re-derived calls from the 5' RACE reads in MiXCR, one entry per CDR3 protein. Of approximately 610,000 distinct CDR3 sequences in the sample, roughly 17% were seen once. The sequenced sample was PBMCs, obtained about 5 days after the first yellow fever vaccination. The V gene is TRBV7-9, the J gene TRBJ2-5; tentatively, D is TRBD1 (5 bases). The TCR comes from a young man who received the YFV17D yellow fever vaccine. CDR3 loop: CASFVMQGTLLETQYF. The CDR3 region has the DNA TGTGCCAGCTTCGTGATGCAGGGCACACTATTGGAGACCCAGTACTTC. The full variable domain, its missing parts supplied by reference TRBV7-9 and TRBJ2-5, is DTGVSQNPRHKITKRGQNVTFRCDPISEHNRLYWYRQTLGQGPEFLTYFQNEAQLEKSRLLSDRFSAERPKGSFSTLEIQRTEQGDSAMYLCASFVMQGTLLETQYFGPGTRLLVL.